What follows are 8 T cell receptor beta chains derived from one specimen sequenced in a study of T cell changes during pregnancy in multiple sclerosis. The table came from immunoSEQ multiplex PCR; TCRdb's copy has only in-frame clones and leaves some out. Here the sample spans approximately 51,000 clones, 94% being singletons. The material sequenced was CD4+ T cells from peripheral blood mononuclear cells, taken in the second trimester of pregnancy. All receptors come from a female donor with multiple sclerosis, enrolled in a pregnancy study.

The chain links TRBV7-3 to TRBJ2-3, with a possible D match to TRBD2 (6 bases). V lost 1 base and J 4 bases, leaving 15 bases between the germline ends. The CDR3 is 16 amino acids. Germline values: CDR1 SGHTA, CDR2 FQGTGA. The CDR3 DNA sequence: TGTGCCAGCAGCTTAAAAGGCGGGAAGGGAGCAGATACGCAGTATTTT. It codes for CASSLKGGKGADTQYF.

This sequence joins TRBV7-8 and TRBJ2-3, with 7 bases matching TRBD2. V dropped 5 bases and J dropped 5; count of bases not matched to a gene: 10. Germline CDR1 SGHVS, CDR2 FQNEAQ. This CDR3 is 15 amino acids long. CDR3 DNA sequence: TGTGCCAGCAGCGGGGGGGTGAGGATACGAGATACGCAGTATTTT. This translates into CASSGGVRIRDTQYF.

The gene calls are TRBV7-2 and TRBJ1-2, with 8 bases aligning to TRBD1. The J segment lost 6 bases and the V segment lost 3 bases, leaving 0 bases of the junction unmatched. This CDR3 spans 12 amino acids. CDR1 and CDR2 (germline): SGHTA, FQGNSA. CDR3 in DNA: TGTGCCAGCAGCTTGGACAGGGATGGCTACACCTTC. Translated: CASSLDRDGYTF.

This clone has only one observation. The chain uses TRBV7-9 and TRBJ2-5, with 9 nucleotides matching TRBD2. Germline lookup yields CDR1 SEHNR and CDR2 FQNEAQ (reference sequence). J gave up 7 bases and V 5 bases, and 11 bases lay outside the gene matches. This CDR3 has 15 amino acids. The CDR3 loop is CASSTSGRQIGTQYF. The CDR3 region has the DNA TGTGCCAGCAGCACTAGCGGGCGACAAATAGGGACCCAGTACTTC.

The chain links TRBV9 to TRBJ2-5; 11 bases line up with TRBD1. CDR1 is SGDLS, CDR2 YYNGEE, per germline. The V segment lost 0 bases and the J segment 7 bases; nucleotides outside the gene matches: 2. The CDR3 is made up of 14 amino acids. CDR3 coding DNA: TGTGCCAGCAGCGTAGGGGACAGGGGGGGGACCCAGTACTTC. It codes for CASSVGDRGGTQYF.

The V call is TRBV7-9, the J call TRBJ2-5, with D possibly TRBD2 on 6 matching bases. Germline assignment: CDR1 SEHNR and CDR2 FQNEAQ (reference sequence). CDR3 length: 17 amino acids. V was trimmed by 5 bases and J by 5 bases, leaving 24 bases between them. The CDR3 loop is CASSPRRLVVQSETQYF. CDR3 DNA: TGTGCCAGCAGCCCTCGGCGACTAGTAGTCCAGTCGGAGACCCAGTACTTC.

This sequence joins TRBV6-5 and TRBJ2-7, with 9 bases that match TRBD1. Germline trimming cut 7 bases from V and 2 bases from J; bases unmatched to any gene: 9. CDR3 length equals 15 residues. Per germline, CDR1 MNHEY and CDR2 SVGAGI. CDR3 DNA: TGTGCCAGCACCAACTACAGGGGGCGAACCTACGAGCAGTACTTC. Protein sequence: CASTNYRGRTYEQYF.

This chain joins TRBV20-1 and TRBJ2-7; TRBD1 might be the D (5 bases). Germline V gene lookup returns CDR1 DFQATT and CDR2 SNEGSKA (reference sequence). V was shortened by 3 bases and J by 3 bases, with 6 bases between the two germline ends. This CDR3 has 11 residues. CDR3 DNA sequence: TGCAGTGCTAGCAGGGTCTACGAGCAGTACTTC. Translated, it gives CSASRVYEQYF.